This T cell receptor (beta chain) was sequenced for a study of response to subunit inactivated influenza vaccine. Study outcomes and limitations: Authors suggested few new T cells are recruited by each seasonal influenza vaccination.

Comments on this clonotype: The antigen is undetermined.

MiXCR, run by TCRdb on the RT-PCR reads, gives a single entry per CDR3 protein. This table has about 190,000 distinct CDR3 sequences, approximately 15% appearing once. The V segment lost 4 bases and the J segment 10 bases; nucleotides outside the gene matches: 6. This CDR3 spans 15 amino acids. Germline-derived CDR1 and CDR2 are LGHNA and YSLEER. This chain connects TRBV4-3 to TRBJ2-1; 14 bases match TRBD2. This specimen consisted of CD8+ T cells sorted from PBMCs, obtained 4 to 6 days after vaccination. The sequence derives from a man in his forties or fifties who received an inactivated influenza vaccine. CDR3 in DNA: TGCGCCAGCAGCCTCTCGGGACTAGCGGGGGCCGAGCAGTTCTTC. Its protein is CASSLSGLAGAEQFF.